This note documents a single T cell receptor (beta chain) sequence. Its antigen is currently unknown. This sample was taken from a study of cytomegalovirus exposure and HLA in healthy donors. Study conclusions and caveats: Looking again later, the authors saw that most CMV-associated TCR beta chains seemed HLA-restricted. Immune exposure information comprised only CMV serostatus. According to the study, 150 to 200 TCR beta chains were cytomegalovirus-associated.

Amplification used 60 Vbeta primers and 13 Jbeta primers. Per the authors' pipeline: Unique TCR beta chains totaled some 80 million in a later count, with approximately 11 million of them shared. Assay: immunoSEQ multiplex PCR; the TCRdb copy retains only in-frame clones and omits some. The V and J calls and the clone size are those of that table, but D and trimming were determined from the DNA. The sample holds 150,000 to 200,000 clones, more than 60% seen once. The germline gives CDR1 MNHEY, CDR2 SVGAGI. Trimming removed 5 bases at V and 3 bases at J, with 17 bases between. This CDR3 has 15 residues.

Material: PBMCs. This chain joins TRBV6-5 and TRBJ2-7; possible D gene TRBD1, 6 bases. This receptor was identified in a woman in her 30s in good health and CMV-seronegative. The CDR3 is CASSDYAGVSYEQYF. The CDR3 bases are TGTGCCAGCAGTGACTACGCAGGGGTAAGCTACGAGCAGTACTTC.